The TCR beta chain described here comes from a study of cytomegalovirus exposure and HLA in healthy donors. Vbeta (60) and Jbeta (13) primers were used in the PCR. TCRdb's copy holds only in-frame clones and misses some; the assay was immunoSEQ multiplex PCR. The sample features about 91,000 clones, with 3.4% in its top ten. The germline CDR1 and CDR2 sequences are SNHLY and FYNNEI. Trimming stripped 3 bases from V and 7 bases from J, with 16 bases between. The CDR3 covers 14 residues. The chain uses TRBV2 and TRBJ2-7; TRBD2 is a possible D gene (6 bases). Input material: PBMCs. The sequence was obtained from a woman under 40 in good health and CMV-seronegative. DNA of the CDR3: TGTGCCAGCAGTGACCCTCGGGGCGCGGGAGAGCAGTACTTC. Protein: CASSDPRGAGEQYF.